One and the same sample provided the 21 T cell receptor beta chains below, sequenced in a study of radiotherapy plus CTLA-4 blockade in lung cancer. Repertoires were generated with immunoSEQ multiplex PCR, while TCRdb's copy carries only in-frame clones and drops some. The repertoire holds 65,000 to 90,000 clones, roughly 87% seen once, with 40% in the top ten. This material consisted of peripheral blood, taken from a patient treated with radiotherapy plus ipilimumab. The origin of the receptors is a human donor with non-small cell lung cancer that progressed on radiotherapy plus ipilimumab.

The chain has TRBV4-2 and TRBJ1-5; 7 bases align to TRBD1. Looked up from germline, CDR1 is LGHNA and CDR2 is YNFKEQ. The CDR3 consists of 15 residues. With V trimmed by 0 bases and J by 10 bases, 9 bases remained unmatched. The CDR3 is CASSQDPRGGGPQHF. The CDR3 region has the DNA TGTGCCAGCAGCCAAGATCCGCGTGGAGGGGGCCCCCAGCATTTT.

The chain combines TRBV4-1 with TRBJ2-7, with TRBD2 matching 8 bases. J lost 4 bases, V lost 4 bases, and 12 bases had no gene match. The germline gives CDR1 MGHRA, CDR2 YSYEKL. This CDR3 spans 16 amino acids. The CDR3, as DNA: TGCGCCAGCAGCCGTAGCGGGGAGGGAGGGCTTTACGAGCAGTACTTC. Protein product: CASSRSGEGGLYEQYF.

The chain joins TRBV7-9 to TRBJ2-3, with D maybe TRBD1 (6 bases). V shed 11 bases and J shed 1 base, with 19 bases lying between them. The CDR3 length is 15 residues. Germline assignment: CDR1 SEHNR and CDR2 FQNEAQ (reference sequence). The DNA of the CDR3 is TGTGCCTCCCTTGAGGGGAAGGGGGGCACAGATACGCAGTATTTT. This gives the protein CASLEGKGGTDTQYF. The full variable domain, in which reference TRBV7-9 and TRBJ2-3 provide the parts outside the CDR3, is DTGVSQNPRHKITKRGQNVTFRCDPISEHNRLYWYRQTLGQGPEFLTYFQNEAQLEKSRLLSDRFSAERPKGSFSTLEIQRTEQGDSAMYLCASLEGKGGTDTQYFGPGTRLTVL.

This clone came up once. The J gene is TRBJ2-2, the V gene TRBV20-1, with D unclear. Trimming shortened V by 3 bases and J by 7 bases, and 3 bases separated the two germline ends. Per the germline V gene, CDR1 is DFQATT and CDR2 is SNEGSKA (reference sequence). The CDR3 spans 10 residues. CDR3 protein: CSASYGELFF. For the CDR3, the DNA is TGCAGTGCTAGTTACGGGGAGCTGTTTTTT.

V gene TRBV10-3 combines with J gene TRBJ2-3, with 7 bases lining up with TRBD1. The ends lost 6 bases at V and 0 bases at J; junction bases unmatched: 6. CDR3 size: 15 residues. Germline V CDR1 and CDR2: ENHRY, SYGVKD. The CDR3 reads CAIRSGTASTDTQYF. CDR3 nucleotide sequence: TGTGCCATCAGGTCCGGGACAGCAAGCACAGATACGCAGTATTTT.

The rearrangement joins TRBV4-2 to TRBJ2-2; D remains ambiguous. Germline-derived CDR1 and CDR2 are LGHNA and YNFKEQ. Trimming shortened V by 0 bases and J by 1 base, and 3 bases separated the two germline ends. CDR3 length equals 14 residues. The CDR3 here is CASSQELNTGELFF. CDR3 in DNA: TGTGCCAGCAGCCAAGAACTGAACACCGGGGAGCTGTTTTTT.

The chain has TRBV28 and TRBJ2-3; D unresolved. The CDR3 has 14 residues. V was shortened by 5 bases and J by 10 bases, with 19 bases between the two germline ends. Per the germline V gene, CDR1 is MDHEN and CDR2 is SYDVKM. This chain's CDR3 is CASSPASDRSPQYF. CDR3 nucleotides: TGTGCCAGCAGTCCCGCCTCGGACCGATCTCCGCAGTATTTT.

This clone appeared a single time. The chain carries TRBV28 and TRBJ1-5, with TRBD1 as a possible D gene (6 bases). CDR3 length: 17 amino acids. Trimming removed 6 bases from V and 2 bases from J, with 20 bases in between. Germline V gene sequence: CDR1 MDHEN, CDR2 SYDVKM. CDR3 in amino acids: CASRPPPYRDGNQPQHF. The CDR3 DNA follows: TGTGCCAGCAGACCCCCCCCCTACAGGGATGGCAATCAGCCCCAGCATTTT.

This clone was seen just once. The rearrangement uses TRBV5-1 and TRBJ1-1; maybe TRBD1 (6 bases). Germline V lookup: CDR1 SGHRS, CDR2 YFSETQ. V was trimmed by 2 bases and J by 0 bases, leaving 11 bases between them. The CDR3 has 15 residues. The CDR3 protein is CASSLMDSLNTEAFF. Written as DNA, the CDR3 is TGCGCCAGCAGCTTAATGGACAGCCTGAACACTGAAGCTTTCTTT.

The CDR3 coding sequence is TGTGCCAGCAGCCAAAGGGGAGACAGCGGGAGTACCGGGGAGCTGTTTTTT. Translation: CASSQRGDSGSTGELFF. V gene TRBV4-2 combines with J gene TRBJ2-2, with TRBD2 matching 8 bases. The V gene's germline CDR1 is LGHNA and CDR2 YNFKEQ. The CDR3 spans 17 residues. The ends lost 2 bases at V and 5 bases at J; junction bases unmatched: 10.

This clone came up once. V and J are TRBV12-2 and TRBJ2-3; the table's D call, TRBD2, has no DNA check behind it. TRBV12-2 is a pseudogene. The CDR3 length is 21 residues. This CDR3 is CASRLAGRSGGTYPSTDTQYF. CDR3 in DNA: TGTGCAAGTCGCCTTGCCGGTCGTAGCGGGGGGACGTACCCTAGCACAGATACGCAGTATTTT.

The chain carries TRBV11-2 and TRBJ1-3; D is uncertain. Trimming took 0 bases from V and 0 from J, leaving 6 bases between them. There are 15 residues in the CDR3. Germline CDR1 and CDR2: SGHAT and FQNNGV. CDR3: CASSLDRSSGNTIYF. In DNA, the CDR3 is TGTGCCAGCAGCTTAGATCGGTCCTCTGGAAACACCATATATTTT.

This rearrangement joins TRBV30 to TRBJ2-3; 13 bases agree with TRBD2. Trimming removed 2 bases from V and 2 bases from J; junction bases left unmatched: 4. This CDR3 contains 16 residues. Germline V gene sequence: CDR1 GTSNPN, CDR2 SVGIG (reference sequence). In nucleotides, the CDR3 is TGTGCCTGGAGTAAAGGGACTAGCGGGGTCACAGATACGCAGTATTTT. It codes for CAWSKGTSGVTDTQYF.

The chain recombines TRBV7-2 with TRBJ1-1, with unresolved D. From germline, CDR1 is SGHTA and CDR2 FQGNSA. The CDR3 extends over 13 amino acids. V gave up 2 bases and J gave up 7 bases, with 11 bases separating them. CDR3 sequence: CASSLTRSFEAFF. In DNA form, the CDR3 reads TGTGCCAGCAGCTTAACGCGTTCCTTTGAAGCTTTCTTT.

This clone showed up just once. The chain employs TRBV6-1 and TRBJ1-2; D gene unclear. The CDR3 loop spans 12 amino acids. The V end was cut by 1 base, the J end by 7 bases, with 7 bases between. Per the germline V gene, CDR1 is MNHNS and CDR2 is SASEGT. The CDR3 region is CASSEGRGGYTF. The CDR3 region has the DNA TGTGCCAGCAGTGAAGGGCGGGGTGGCTACACCTTC.

The chain employs TRBV7-6 and TRBJ1-1; D gene uncertain. From germline, CDR1 is SGHVS and CDR2 FNYEAQ. This CDR3 has 14 amino acids. The ends were cut back, 3 bases at V and 5 bases at J, with 13 bases in the middle. The CDR3 loop reads CASSFWSRRTEAFF. The CDR3 DNA sequence: TGTGCCAGCAGCTTTTGGTCCAGGCGGACTGAAGCTTTCTTT.

The CDR3 nucleotides are TGTGCCTGGAGTAAGGGACTAGCGGGAGGATTGGATACGCAGTATTTT. Amino acids: CAWSKGLAGGLDTQYF. This chain connects TRBV30 to TRBJ2-3; the match to TRBD2 covers 15 bases. The CDR3 contains 16 residues. The germline V gene has CDR1 GTSNPN and CDR2 SVGIG (reference sequence). The V segment lost 2 bases and the J segment 6 bases; nucleotides outside the gene matches: 6.

The chain employs TRBV2 and TRBJ2-2; weak D call: TRBD2 (6 bases). Looked up from germline, CDR1 is SNHLY and CDR2 is FYNNEI. With 6 bases removed from V and 3 bases from J, the gap between germline ends came to 11 bases. CDR3 length: 14 residues. The CDR3 nucleotides are TGTGCCAGCAGGGCTAGCGAACACACCGGGGAGCTGTTTTTT. Translation gives CASRASEHTGELFF.

The chain uses TRBV5-8 and TRBJ2-7; 14 nucleotides align to TRBD2. The CDR3 loop spans 17 amino acids. Germline V gives CDR1 SGHTS, CDR2 YDEGEE. The V gene end was trimmed by 3 bases and the J gene end by 4 bases; junction bases not matched to a gene: 9. CDR3 in DNA: TGTGCCAGCAGCTCCGCCGGGACTAGCGGGAGTCTTTACGAGCAGTACTTC. Encoded protein: CASSSAGTSGSLYEQYF.

This rearrangement joins TRBV19 to TRBJ1-1; D is unresolved. Germline lookup yields CDR1 LNHDA and CDR2 SQIVND (reference sequence). Trimming removed 1 base at V and 5 bases at J, with 14 bases between. The CDR3 totals 15 residues. CDR3 amino acids: CASSIASRVGTEAFF. The CDR3, as DNA: TGTGCCAGTAGTATAGCGTCCCGGGTCGGGACTGAAGCTTTCTTT.

This clone was counted a few times. This chain uses TRBV28 with TRBJ2-1; 9 bases match TRBD1. This CDR3 has 14 amino acids. Germline-derived CDR1 and CDR2 are MDHEN and SYDVKM. J was trimmed by 8 bases and V by 9 bases; bases with no gene match: 11. For the CDR3, the DNA is TGTGCCAGTTCCGGGACAGGGTCTACGGATGAGCAGTTCTTC. Amino acids: CASSGTGSTDEQFF.